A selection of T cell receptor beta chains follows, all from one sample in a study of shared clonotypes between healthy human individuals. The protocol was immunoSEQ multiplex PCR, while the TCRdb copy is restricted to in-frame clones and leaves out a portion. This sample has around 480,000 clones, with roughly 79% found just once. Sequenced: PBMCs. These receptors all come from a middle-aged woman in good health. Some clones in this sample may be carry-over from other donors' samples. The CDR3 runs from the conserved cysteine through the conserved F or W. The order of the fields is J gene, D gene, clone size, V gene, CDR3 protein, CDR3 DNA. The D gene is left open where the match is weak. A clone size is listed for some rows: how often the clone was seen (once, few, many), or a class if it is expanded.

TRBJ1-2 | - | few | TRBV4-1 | CASSQGPAISHGFSYGYTF | TGCGCCAGCAGCCAAGGTCCGGCCATCAGCCACGGGTTCTCCTATGGCTACACCTTC
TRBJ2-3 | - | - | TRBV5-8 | CASSLARVLSGDTQYF | TGTGCCAGCAGCTTGGCCAGGGTTTTGTCCGGGGATACGCAGTATTTT
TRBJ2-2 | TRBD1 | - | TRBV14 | CASSETGTGWTGELFF | TGTGCCAGCAGCGAGACCGGGACAGGGTGGACCGGGGAGCTGTTTTTT
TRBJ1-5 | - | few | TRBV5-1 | CASSENSNQPQHF | TGCGCCAGCAGTGAGAATAGCAATCAGCCCCAGCATTTT
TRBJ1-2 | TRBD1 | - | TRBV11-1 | CASSLTNRGWDGYTF | TGTGCCAGCAGCTTGACCAACAGGGGGTGGGATGGCTACACCTTC
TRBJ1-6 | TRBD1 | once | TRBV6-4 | CASSDSGQGGSPLHF | TGTGCCAGCAGTGACTCGGGACAGGGTGGTTCACCCCTCCACTTT
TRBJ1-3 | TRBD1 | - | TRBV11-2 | CASSPGQGVTFGNTIYF | TGTGCCAGCAGCCCAGGACAGGGTGTTACCTTTGGAAACACCATATATTTT
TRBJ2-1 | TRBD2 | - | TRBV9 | CASSETSGDYNEQFF | TGTGCCAGCAGCGAGACTAGCGGCGACTACAATGAGCAGTTCTTC
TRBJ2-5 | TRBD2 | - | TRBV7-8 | CASSLIVGGPGETQYF | TGTGCCAGCAGCTTAATCGTGGGAGGGCCTGGAGAGACCCAGTACTTC
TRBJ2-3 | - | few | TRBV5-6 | CASSWERADTQYF | TGTGCCAGCAGCTGGGAAAGGGCAGATACGCAGTATTTT
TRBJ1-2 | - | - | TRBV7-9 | CASLKVLNTSYGYTF | TGTGCCAGCCTCAAGGTACTGAACACAAGTTATGGCTACACCTTC
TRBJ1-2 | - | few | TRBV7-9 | CASSLGAGWSGYTF | TGTGCCAGCAGCCTCGGAGCAGGGTGGTCCGGCTACACCTTC
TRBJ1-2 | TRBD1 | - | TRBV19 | CASSGQAIYGYTF | TGTGCCAGCTCCGGACAGGCGATCTATGGCTACACCTTC
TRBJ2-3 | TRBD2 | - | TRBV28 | CASSGDYQRDLTDTQYF | TGTGCCAGCAGCGGGGACTACCAGAGGGACCTTACAGATACGCAGTATTTT
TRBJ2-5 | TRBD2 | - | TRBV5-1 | CASSLAIAGAPPETQYF | TGCGCCAGCAGCTTGGCCATAGCGGGGGCTCCCCCAGAGACCCAGTACTTC
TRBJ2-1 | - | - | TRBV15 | CATSRVPFGLANTYNEQFF | TGTGCCACCAGCAGAGTACCCTTTGGTCTAGCGAATACCTACAATGAGCAGTTCTTC
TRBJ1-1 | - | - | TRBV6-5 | CASNIRAGTTEAFF | TGTGCCAGCAACATAAGGGCAGGGACCACTGAAGCTTTCTTT
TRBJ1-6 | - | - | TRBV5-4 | CASSYGGGMSQFHF | TGTGCCAGCAGCTACGGGGGGGGCATGTCACAGTTCCACTTT
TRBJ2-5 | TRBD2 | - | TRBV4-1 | CASSQWGTSEQETQYF | TGCGCCAGCAGCCAATGGGGGACTAGCGAACAAGAGACCCAGTACTTC
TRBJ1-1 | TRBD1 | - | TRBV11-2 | CASSTWGTGQGKAFF | TGTGCCAGCAGCACATGGGGGACCGGACAGGGAAAGGCTTTCTTT
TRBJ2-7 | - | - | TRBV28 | CANSPASASYEQYF | TGTGCCAACAGTCCCGCTAGCGCTTCCTACGAGCAGTACTTC
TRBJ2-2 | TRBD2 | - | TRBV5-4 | CASSLGTSANTGELFF | TGTGCCAGCAGCCTAGGGACTAGCGCGAACACCGGGGAGCTGTTTTTT
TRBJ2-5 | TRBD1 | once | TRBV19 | CASKNRQGGETQYF | TGTGCCAGCAAAAACCGACAGGGTGGAGAGACCCAGTACTTC
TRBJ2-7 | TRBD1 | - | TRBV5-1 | CASSWGTGQAYEQYF | TGCGCCAGCAGCTGGGGGACAGGGCAAGCCTACGAGCAGTACTTC
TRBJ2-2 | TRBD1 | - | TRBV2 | CASNPQGARTGELFF | TGTGCCAGCAACCCACAGGGGGCGCGAACCGGGGAGCTGTTTTTT
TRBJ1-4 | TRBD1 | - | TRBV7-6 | CAPARGRSEKLFF | TGTGCCCCGGCTAGGGGGCGGAGTGAAAAACTGTTTTTT
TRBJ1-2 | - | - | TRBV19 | CASTPGGPYGYTF | TGTGCCAGTACCCCGGGGGGCCCCTATGGCTACACCTTC
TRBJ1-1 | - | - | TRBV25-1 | CASSVRTESTEAFF | TGTGCCAGCAGTGTCCGGACAGAGTCCACTGAAGCTTTCTTT
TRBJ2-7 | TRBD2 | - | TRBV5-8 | CASSRKWGGYEQYF | TGTGCCAGCAGCCGGAAGTGGGGGGGATATGAGCAGTACTTC
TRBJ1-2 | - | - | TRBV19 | CASRLGGGVNYGYTF | TGTGCCAGTAGATTAGGCGGCGGAGTGAACTATGGCTACACCTTC
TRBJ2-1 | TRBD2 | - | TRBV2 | CASTAAGGPYNEQFF | TGTGCCAGCACAGCCGCGGGAGGGCCGTACAATGAGCAGTTCTTC
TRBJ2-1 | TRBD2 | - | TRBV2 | CASSEERGSYNEQFF | TGTGCCAGCAGTGAGGAGCGGGGCTCCTACAATGAGCAGTTCTTC
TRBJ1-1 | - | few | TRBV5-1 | CASSLSTLNTEAFF | TGCGCCAGCAGCTTGTCGACCTTGAACACTGAAGCTTTCTTT
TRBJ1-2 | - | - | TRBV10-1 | CASSDENYGYTF | TGCGCCAGCAGTGACGAAAACTATGGCTACACCTTC
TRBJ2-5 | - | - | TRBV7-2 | CASSLTGAGLLTKETQYF | TGTGCCAGCAGCTTAACGGGGGCTGGGCTTCTCACCAAAGAGACCCAGTACTTC
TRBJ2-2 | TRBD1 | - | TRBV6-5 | CASSFATGEFGELFF | TGTGCCAGCAGTTTCGCGACAGGGGAATTCGGGGAGCTGTTTTTT
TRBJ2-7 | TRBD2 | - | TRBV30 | CAWSVHRTSGFSYEQYF | TGTGCCTGGAGTGTACACCGGACTAGCGGGTTCTCCTACGAGCAGTACTTC
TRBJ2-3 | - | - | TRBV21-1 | CASRPSGETLATDTQYF | TGTGCCAGCAGACCGAGCGGGGAGACACTAGCTACAGATACGCAGTATTTT
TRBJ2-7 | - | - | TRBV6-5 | CASSNPPGRSYEQYF | TGTGCCAGCAGCAATCCACCGGGGCGTTCCTACGAGCAGTACTTC
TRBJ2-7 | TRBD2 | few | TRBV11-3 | CASSPGLAGVDEQYF | TGTGCCAGCAGCCCGGGACTAGCGGGAGTCGACGAGCAGTACTTC
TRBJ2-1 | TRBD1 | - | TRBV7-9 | CASSIGTGGTHEQFF | TGTGCCAGCAGCATAGGGACAGGGGGCACACATGAGCAGTTCTTC
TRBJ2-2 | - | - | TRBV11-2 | CASSLHGSNTGELFF | TGTGCCAGCAGCTTACATGGGAGCAACACCGGGGAGCTGTTTTTT
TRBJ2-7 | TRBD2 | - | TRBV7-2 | CASSLGGLAGGPGRQYF | TGTGCCAGCAGCTTAGGGGGACTAGCGGGAGGCCCAGGGCGGCAGTACTTC
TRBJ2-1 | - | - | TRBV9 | CASSVAGRTPDEQFF | TGTGCCAGCAGCGTAGCGGGTAGGACCCCCGATGAGCAGTTCTTC
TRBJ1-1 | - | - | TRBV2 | CASSPGGWNTEAFF | TGTGCCAGCAGCCCCGGCGGGTGGAACACTGAAGCTTTCTTT
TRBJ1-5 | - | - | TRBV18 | CASSTDLNQPQHF | TGTGCCAGCTCAACGGACCTCAATCAGCCCCAGCATTTT
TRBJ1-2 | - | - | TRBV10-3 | CAISESRVYGYTF | TGTGCCATCAGTGAGTCCAGGGTCTATGGCTACACCTTC
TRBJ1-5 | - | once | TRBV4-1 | CASSQQGRNQPQHF | TGCGCCAGCAGCCAGCAGGGTCGCAATCAGCCCCAGCATTTT
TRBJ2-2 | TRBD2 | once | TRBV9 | CASSVSGSFIGELFF | TGTGCCAGCAGCGTCAGCGGGAGCTTTATCGGGGAGCTGTTTTTT
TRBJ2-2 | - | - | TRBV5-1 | CASSLDPGVAGELFF | TGCGCCAGCAGCTTGGATCCGGGAGTCGCCGGGGAGCTGTTTTTT
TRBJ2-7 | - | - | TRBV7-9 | CASSPWTPEQYF | TGTGCCAGCAGCCCGTGGACCCCTGAGCAGTACTTC
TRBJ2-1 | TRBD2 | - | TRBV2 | CASSGTSGRVLYNEQFF | TGTGCCAGCAGTGGAACTAGCGGGAGGGTTCTCTACAATGAGCAGTTCTTC
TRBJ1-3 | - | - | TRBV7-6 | CASSLEDRNAGNTIYF | TGTGCCAGCAGCTTAGAAGACAGGAACGCTGGAAACACCATATATTTT